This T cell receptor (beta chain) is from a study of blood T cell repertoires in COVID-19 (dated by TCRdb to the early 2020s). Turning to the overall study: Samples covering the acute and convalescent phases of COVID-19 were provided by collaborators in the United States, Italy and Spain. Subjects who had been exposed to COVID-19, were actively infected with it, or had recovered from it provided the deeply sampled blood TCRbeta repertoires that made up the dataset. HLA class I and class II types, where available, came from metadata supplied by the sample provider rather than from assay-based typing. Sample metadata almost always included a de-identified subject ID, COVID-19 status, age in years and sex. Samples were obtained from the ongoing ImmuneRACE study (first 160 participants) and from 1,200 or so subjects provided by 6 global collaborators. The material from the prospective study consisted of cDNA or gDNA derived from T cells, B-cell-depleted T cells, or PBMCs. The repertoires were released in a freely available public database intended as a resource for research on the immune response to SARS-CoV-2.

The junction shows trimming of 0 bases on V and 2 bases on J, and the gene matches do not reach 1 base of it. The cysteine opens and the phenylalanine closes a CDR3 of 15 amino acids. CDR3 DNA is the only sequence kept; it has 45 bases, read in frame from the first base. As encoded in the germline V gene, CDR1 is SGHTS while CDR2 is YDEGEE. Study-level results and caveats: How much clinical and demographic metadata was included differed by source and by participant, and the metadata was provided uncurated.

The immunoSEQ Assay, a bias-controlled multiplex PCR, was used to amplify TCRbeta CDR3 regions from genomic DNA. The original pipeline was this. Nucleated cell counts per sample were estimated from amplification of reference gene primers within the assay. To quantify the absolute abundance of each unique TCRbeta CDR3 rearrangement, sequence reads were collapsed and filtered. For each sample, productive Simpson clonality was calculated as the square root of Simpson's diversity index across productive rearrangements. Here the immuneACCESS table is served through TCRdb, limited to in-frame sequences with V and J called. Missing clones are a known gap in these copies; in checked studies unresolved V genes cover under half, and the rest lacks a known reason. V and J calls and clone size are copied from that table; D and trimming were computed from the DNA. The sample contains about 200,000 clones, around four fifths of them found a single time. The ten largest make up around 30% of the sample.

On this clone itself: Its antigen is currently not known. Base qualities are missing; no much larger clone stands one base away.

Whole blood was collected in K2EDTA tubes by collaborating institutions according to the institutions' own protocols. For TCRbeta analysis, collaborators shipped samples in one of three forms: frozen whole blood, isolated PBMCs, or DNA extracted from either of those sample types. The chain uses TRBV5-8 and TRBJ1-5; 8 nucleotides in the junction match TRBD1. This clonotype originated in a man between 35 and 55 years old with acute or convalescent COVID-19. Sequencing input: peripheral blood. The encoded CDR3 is CASSLAGGGNQPQHF. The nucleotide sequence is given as TGTGCCAGCAGCTTGGCAGGGGGCGGCAATCAGCCCCAGCATTTT. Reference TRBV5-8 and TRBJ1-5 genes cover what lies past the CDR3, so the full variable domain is EAGVTQSPTHLIKTRGQQATLRCSPISGHTSVYWYQQALGLGLQFLLWYDEGEERNRGNFPPRFSGRQFPNYSSELNVNALELEDSALYLCASSLAGGGNQPQHFGDGTRLSIL.